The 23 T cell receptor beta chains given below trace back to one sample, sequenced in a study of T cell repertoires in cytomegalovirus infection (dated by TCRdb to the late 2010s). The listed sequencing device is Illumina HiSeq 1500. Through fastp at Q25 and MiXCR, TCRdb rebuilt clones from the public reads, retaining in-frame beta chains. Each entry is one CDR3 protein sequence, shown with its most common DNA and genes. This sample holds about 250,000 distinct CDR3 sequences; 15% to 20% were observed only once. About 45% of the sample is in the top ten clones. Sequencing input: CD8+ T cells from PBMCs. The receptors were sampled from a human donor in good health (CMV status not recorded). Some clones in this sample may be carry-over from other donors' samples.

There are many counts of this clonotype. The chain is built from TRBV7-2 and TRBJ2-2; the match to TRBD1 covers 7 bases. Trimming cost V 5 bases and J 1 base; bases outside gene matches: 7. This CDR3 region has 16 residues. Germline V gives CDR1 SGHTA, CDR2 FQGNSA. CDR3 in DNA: TGTGCCAGCAGCCCCAGGACAGGAAGGAACACCGGGGAGCTGTTTTTT. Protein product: CASSPRTGRNTGELFF.

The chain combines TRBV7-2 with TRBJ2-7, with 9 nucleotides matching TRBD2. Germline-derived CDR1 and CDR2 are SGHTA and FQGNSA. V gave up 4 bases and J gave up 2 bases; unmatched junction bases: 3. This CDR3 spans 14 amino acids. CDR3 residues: CASSSGGGAYEQYF. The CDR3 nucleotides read TGTGCCAGCAGCTCGGGCGGGGGGGCCTACGAGCAGTACTTC. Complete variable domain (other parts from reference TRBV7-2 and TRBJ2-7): GAGVSQSPSNKVTEKGKDVELRCDPISGHTALYWYRQSLGQGLEFLIYFQGNSAPDKSGLPSDRFSAERTGGSVSTLTIQRTQQEDSAVYLCASSSGGGAYEQYFGPGTRLTVT.

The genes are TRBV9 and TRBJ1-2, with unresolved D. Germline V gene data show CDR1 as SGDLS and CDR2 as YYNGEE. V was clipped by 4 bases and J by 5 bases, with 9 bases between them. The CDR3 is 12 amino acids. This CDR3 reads CASSLRPYGYTF. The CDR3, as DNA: TGTGCCAGCAGCCTTCGGCCGTATGGCTACACCTTC.

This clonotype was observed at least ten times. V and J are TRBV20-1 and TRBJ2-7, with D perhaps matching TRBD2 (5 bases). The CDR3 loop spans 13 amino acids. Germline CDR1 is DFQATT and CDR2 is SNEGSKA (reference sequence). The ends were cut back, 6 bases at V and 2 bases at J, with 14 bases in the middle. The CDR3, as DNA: TGCAGTGCCACCTTCGGGATTGCCTACGAGCAGTACTTC. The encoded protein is CSATFGIAYEQYF.

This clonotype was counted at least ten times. For the CDR3, the DNA is TGTGCCAGCGCGCCAGGGCAAAGCTACAATGAGCAGTTCTTC. Its translation: CASAPGQSYNEQFF. The V and J genes are TRBV7-6 and TRBJ2-1; tentative D call: TRBD1 (5 bases). The CDR3 covers 14 residues. The V end lost 8 bases, the J end lost 3 bases, and 14 bases lay between the germline ends. Germline assignment: CDR1 SGHVS and CDR2 FNYEAQ.

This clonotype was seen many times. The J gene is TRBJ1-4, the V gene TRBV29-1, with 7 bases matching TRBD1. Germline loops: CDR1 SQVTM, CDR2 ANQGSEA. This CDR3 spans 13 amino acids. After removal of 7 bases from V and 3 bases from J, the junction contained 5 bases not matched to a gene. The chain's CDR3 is CSAYGQANEKLFF. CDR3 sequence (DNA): TGCAGCGCTTATGGACAGGCTAATGAAAAACTGTTTTTT.

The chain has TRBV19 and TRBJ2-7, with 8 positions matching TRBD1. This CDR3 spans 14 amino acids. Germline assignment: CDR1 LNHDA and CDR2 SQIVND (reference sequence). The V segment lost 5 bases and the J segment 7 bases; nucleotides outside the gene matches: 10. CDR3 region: CASSATGQGGEQYF. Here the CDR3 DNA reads TGTGCCAGTAGTGCCACCGGACAGGGTGGGGAGCAGTACTTC.

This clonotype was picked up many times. The CDR3 DNA reads TGTGCCAGCAGTTTCGCGGGGGGGGCCTACGAGCAGTACTTC. As protein: CASSFAGGAYEQYF. The chain joins TRBV12-3 or TRBV12-4 to TRBJ2-7; TRBD2 matches 9 bases. Trimming removed 3 bases from V and 2 bases from J; junction bases left unmatched: 2. The CDR3 contains 14 residues.

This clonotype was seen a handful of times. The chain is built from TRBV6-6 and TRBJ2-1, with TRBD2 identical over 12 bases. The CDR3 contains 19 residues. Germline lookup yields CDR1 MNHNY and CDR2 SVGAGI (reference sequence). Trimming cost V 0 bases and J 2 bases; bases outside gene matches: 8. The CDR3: CASSYSRVSSGGAYNEQFF. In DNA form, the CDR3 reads TGTGCCAGCAGTTACTCGAGGGTGTCTAGCGGGGGGGCCTACAATGAGCAGTTCTTC.

The DNA for the CDR3 is TGTGCCAGCAGTTTATTGGGCGGGGGGGCCGATGAGCAGTTCTTC. This encodes CASSLLGGGADEQFF. This chain uses TRBV27 with TRBJ2-1; 9 bases agree with TRBD2. Trimming removed 1 base from V and 8 bases from J; junction bases left unmatched: 6. Germline CDR1 MNHEY, CDR2 SMNVEV (reference sequence). The CDR3 has 15 residues.

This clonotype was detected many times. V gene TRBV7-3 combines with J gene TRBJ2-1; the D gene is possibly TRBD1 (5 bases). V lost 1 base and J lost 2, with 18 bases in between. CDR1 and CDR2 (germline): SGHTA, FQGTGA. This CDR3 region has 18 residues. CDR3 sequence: CASSLSLSAGLTYNEQFF. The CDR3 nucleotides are TGTGCCAGCAGCTTAAGTCTTTCGGCAGGGCTTACCTACAATGAGCAGTTCTTC.

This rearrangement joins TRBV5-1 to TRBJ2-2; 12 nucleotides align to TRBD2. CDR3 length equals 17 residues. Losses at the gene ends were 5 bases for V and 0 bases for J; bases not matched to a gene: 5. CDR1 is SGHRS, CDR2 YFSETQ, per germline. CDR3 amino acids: CASSEGLAGPNTGELFF. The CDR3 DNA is TGCGCCAGCAGTGAGGGACTAGCGGGTCCGAACACCGGGGAGCTGTTTTTT.

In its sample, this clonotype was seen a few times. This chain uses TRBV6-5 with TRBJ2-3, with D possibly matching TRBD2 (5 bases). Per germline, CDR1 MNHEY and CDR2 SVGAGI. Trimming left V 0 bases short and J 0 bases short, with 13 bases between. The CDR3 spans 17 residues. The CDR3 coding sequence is TGTGCCAGCAGTTACTCGGGCCTGACTACGAGCACAGATACGCAGTATTTT. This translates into CASSYSGLTTSTDTQYF.

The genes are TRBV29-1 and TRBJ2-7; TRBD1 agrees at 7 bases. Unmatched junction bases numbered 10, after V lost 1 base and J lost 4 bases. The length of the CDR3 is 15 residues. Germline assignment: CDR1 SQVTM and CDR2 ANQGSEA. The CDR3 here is CSVEGSGTAAYEQYF. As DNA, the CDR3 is TGCAGCGTTGAAGGCTCCGGGACAGCTGCTTACGAGCAGTACTTC.

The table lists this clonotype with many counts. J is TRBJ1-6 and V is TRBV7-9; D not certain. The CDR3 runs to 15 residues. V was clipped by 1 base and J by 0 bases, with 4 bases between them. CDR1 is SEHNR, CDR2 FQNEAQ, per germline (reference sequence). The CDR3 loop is CASSLGSSYNSPLHF. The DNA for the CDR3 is TGTGCCAGCAGCTTAGGGAGCTCCTATAATTCACCCCTCCACTTT.

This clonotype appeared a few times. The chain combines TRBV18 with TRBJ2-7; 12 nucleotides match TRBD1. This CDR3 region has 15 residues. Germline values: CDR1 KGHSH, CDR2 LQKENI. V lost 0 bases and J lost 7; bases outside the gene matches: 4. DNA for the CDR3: TGTGCCAGCTCACCACCGGGACAGGGGGCGATAGAGCAGTACTTC. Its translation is CASSPPGQGAIEQYF.

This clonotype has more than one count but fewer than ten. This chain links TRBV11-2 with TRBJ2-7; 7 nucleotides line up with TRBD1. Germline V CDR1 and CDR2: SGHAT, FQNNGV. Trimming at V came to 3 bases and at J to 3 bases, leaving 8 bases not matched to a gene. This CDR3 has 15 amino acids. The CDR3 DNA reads TGTGCCAGCAGCTTTGGACAGGATGTCGTCTACGAGCAGTACTTC. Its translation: CASSFGQDVVYEQYF.

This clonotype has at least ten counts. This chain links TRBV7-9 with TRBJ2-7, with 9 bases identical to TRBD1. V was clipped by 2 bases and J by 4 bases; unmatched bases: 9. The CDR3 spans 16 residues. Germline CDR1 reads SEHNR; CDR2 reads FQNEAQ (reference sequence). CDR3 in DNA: TGTGCCAGCAGCTTAAGGCTACCGGGACAGGGTTACGAGCAGTACTTC. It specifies CASSLRLPGQGYEQYF.

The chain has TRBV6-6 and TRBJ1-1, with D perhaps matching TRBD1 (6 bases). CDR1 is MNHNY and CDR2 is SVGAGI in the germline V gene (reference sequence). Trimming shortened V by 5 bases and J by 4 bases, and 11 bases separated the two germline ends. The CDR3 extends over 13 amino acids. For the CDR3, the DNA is TGTGCCAGCAGTCTCGACAGGACCACTGAAGCTTTCTTT. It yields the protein CASSLDRTTEAFF.

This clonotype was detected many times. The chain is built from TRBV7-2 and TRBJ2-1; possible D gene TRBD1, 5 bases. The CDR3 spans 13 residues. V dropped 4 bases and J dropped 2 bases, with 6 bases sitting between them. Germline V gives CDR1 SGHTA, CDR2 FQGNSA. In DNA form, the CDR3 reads TGTGCCAGCAGCTCGGACACCTACAATGAGCAGTTCTTC. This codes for CASSSDTYNEQFF.

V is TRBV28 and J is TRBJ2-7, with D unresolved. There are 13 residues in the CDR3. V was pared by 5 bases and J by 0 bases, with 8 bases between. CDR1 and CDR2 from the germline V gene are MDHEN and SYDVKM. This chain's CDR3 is CASSSPHSYEQYF. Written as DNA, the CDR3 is TGTGCCAGCAGTAGTCCCCACTCCTACGAGCAGTACTTC.

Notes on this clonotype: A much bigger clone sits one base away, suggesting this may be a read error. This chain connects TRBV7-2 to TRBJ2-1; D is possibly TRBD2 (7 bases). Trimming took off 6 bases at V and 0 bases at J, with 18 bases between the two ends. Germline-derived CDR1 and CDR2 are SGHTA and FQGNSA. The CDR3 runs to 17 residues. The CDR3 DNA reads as TGTGCCAGCAGGGATCGGCGGGGGCCCTCCTCCTACAATGAGCAGTTCTTC. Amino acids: CASRDRRGPSSYNEQFF. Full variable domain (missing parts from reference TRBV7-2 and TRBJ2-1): GAGVSQSPSNKVTEKGKDVELRCDPISGHTALYWYRQSLGQGLEFLIYFQGNSAPDKSGLPSDRFSAERTGGSVSTLTIQRTQQEDSAVYLCASRDRRGPSSYNEQFFGPGTRLTVL.

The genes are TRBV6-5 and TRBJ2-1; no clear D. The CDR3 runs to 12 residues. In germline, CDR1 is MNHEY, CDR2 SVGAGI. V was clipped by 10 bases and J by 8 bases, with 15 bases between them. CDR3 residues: CATLGPRYEQFF. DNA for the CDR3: TGTGCCACCCTAGGCCCACGTTATGAGCAGTTCTTC.